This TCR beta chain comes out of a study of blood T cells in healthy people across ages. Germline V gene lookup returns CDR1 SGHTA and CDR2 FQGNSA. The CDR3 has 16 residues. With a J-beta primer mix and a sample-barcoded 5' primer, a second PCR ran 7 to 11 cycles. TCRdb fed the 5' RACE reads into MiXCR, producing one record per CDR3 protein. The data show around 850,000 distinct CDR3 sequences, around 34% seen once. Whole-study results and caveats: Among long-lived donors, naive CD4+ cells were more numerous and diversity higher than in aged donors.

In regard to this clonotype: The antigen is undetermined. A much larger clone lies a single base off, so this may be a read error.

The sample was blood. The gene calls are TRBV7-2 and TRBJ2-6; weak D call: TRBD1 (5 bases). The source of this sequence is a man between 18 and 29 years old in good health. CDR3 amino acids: CASSSIRKTGASVLTF. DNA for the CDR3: TGTGCCAGCAGTTCCATCAGGAAAACTGGGGCCAGCGTCCTGACTTTC.